A single sample is the source of the 15 T cell receptor beta chains below, sequenced in a study of glioma-infiltrating T cells. Amplification of TCR alpha and beta CDR3 regions from RNA used iRepertoire nested multiplex PCR. Each CDR3 protein is one row after TCRdb ran MiXCR on the multiplex PCR reads. The table includes around 170,000 distinct CDR3 sequences, about 47% detected once. Sequences were obtained from glioma tissue, nonneoplastic brain tissue, or PBMCs (not recorded which). The receptors originated from a human donor with low-grade glioma or glioblastoma, undergoing nonglioma brain surgery, or in good health (not recorded which).

With respect to this clonotype: A read error may explain this, as a much larger clone is one base away. The chain employs TRBV29-1 and TRBJ1-2, with TRBD1 as a possible D gene (6 bases). Germline lookup yields CDR1 SQVTM and CDR2 ANQGSEA. Trimming cost V 3 bases and J 7 bases, with 12 bases left between them. The CDR3 loop spans 12 amino acids. The CDR3 reads CSVDSGGGGYTF. The CDR3 bases are TGCAGCGTTGACTCCGGGGGCGGTGGCTACACCTTC.

This clonotype turned up a few times. This chain links TRBV4-1 with TRBJ2-7; the D gene is possibly TRBD2 (5 bases). CDR1 MGHRA and CDR2 YSYEKL come from the germline V gene. The CDR3 has 14 residues. V was pared by 0 bases and J by 3 bases, with 9 bases between. The CDR3 DNA sequence: TGCGCCAGCAGCCAAGATCGTGGAGGCTACGAGCAGTACTTC. Amino acids: CASSQDRGGYEQYF.

Comment on this clonotype: This clone may be a read error of a much larger clone one base away. The rearrangement links TRBV2 to TRBJ1-2; D not resolved. This CDR3 comprises 16 residues. V was shortened by 4 bases and J by 6 bases, with 21 bases between the two germline ends. Germline CDR1 is SNHLY and CDR2 is FYNNEI. For the CDR3, the DNA is TGTGCCAGCAGTGGGACTTTCGGGGAGTTAGTTGATGGCTACACCTTC. Amino acid sequence: CASSGTFGELVDGYTF.

This sequence joins TRBV25-1 and TRBJ1-1, with TRBD1 as a possible D gene (5 bases). CDR1 is MGHDK and CDR2 is SYGVNS in the germline V gene. This CDR3 is 11 amino acids long. Trimming stripped 3 bases from V and 9 bases from J, with 8 bases between. CDR3 bases: TGTGCCAGCAGTGAGGACAATAAAGCTTTCTTT. It encodes CASSEDNKAFF.

This rearrangement joins TRBV10-3 to TRBJ2-1; D perhaps matches TRBD1 (6 bases). The CDR3 spans 13 residues. V lost 8 bases and J 7 bases, leaving 15 bases between the germline ends. Germline V gives CDR1 ENHRY, CDR2 SYGVKD. The CDR3: CAISGEYRNEQFF. CDR3 sequence (DNA): TGTGCCATCTCAGGGGAGTATCGGAATGAGCAGTTCTTC.

This clonotype was seen many times. This rearrangement joins TRBV6-1 to TRBJ2-3; tentative D call: TRBD2 (6 bases). Germline CDR1 reads MNHNS; CDR2 reads SASEGT. The CDR3 spans 14 residues. V was cut by 6 bases and J by 0 bases, with 10 bases left in between. CDR3 in amino acids: CASRWDWSTDTQYF. The CDR3 DNA is TGTGCCAGCAGATGGGACTGGAGCACAGATACGCAGTATTTT.

In the case of this clonotype: This CDR3 is missing its conserved last phenylalanine or tryptophan, likely due to a read error. The V and J genes are TRBV2 and TRBJ2-1; TRBD2 aligns across 7 bases. The junction had 8 bases not matched to a gene; V was cut back by 9 bases and J by 3 bases. The germline V gene has CDR1 SNHLY and CDR2 FYNNEI. The CDR3 spans 14 residues. CDR3 nucleotides: TGTGCCAGACAAGGGACGGGGGGCTACAATGAGCAGTTCTCC. This encodes CARQGTGGYNEQFS.

Notes on this clonotype: The junction departs from germline at one end; a sequencing error may be responsible. The rearrangement uses TRBV7-9 and TRBJ2-7; D possibly corresponds to TRBD1 (5 bases). The CDR3 has 12 amino acids. Germline loops: CDR1 SEHNR, CDR2 FQNEAQ (reference sequence). The DNA of the CDR3 is TGTGCCATCAGCTCCCAGGGCCACGAGCAGTACTTC. Amino acids: CAISSQGHEQYF.

V is TRBV28 and J is TRBJ2-5, with a tentative D call TRBD1 (5 bases). The germline CDR1 and CDR2 sequences are MDHEN and SYDVKM. This CDR3 contains 17 residues. V lost 1 base, J lost 6 bases, and 21 bases lay in between. The CDR3 protein is CASSLLSPRQDKQTQYF. CDR3 in DNA: TGTGCCAGCAGTTTATTGTCCCCGCGGCAGGACAAGCAGACCCAGTACTTC. Variable domain in full (rest from reference TRBV28 and TRBJ2-5): DVKVTQSSRYLVKRTGEKVFLECVQDMDHENMFWYRQDPGLGLRLIYFSYDVKMKEKGDIPEGYSVSREKKERFSLILESASTNQTSMYLCASSLLSPRQDKQTQYFGPGTRLLVL.

This clonotype was found many times. The chain links TRBV6-1 to TRBJ1-2; possible D gene TRBD1, 5 bases. The V gene's germline CDR1 is MNHNS and CDR2 SASEGT. Trimming took 7 bases from V and 4 from J, leaving 13 bases between them. This CDR3 contains 13 residues. The CDR3 DNA reads TGTGCCAGCACCGAGCCGGGGCTCTATGGCTACACCTTC. Its translation: CASTEPGLYGYTF.

This clonotype was observed many times. The chain couples TRBV19 to TRBJ1-6; D is unclear. Looked up from germline, CDR1 is LNHDA and CDR2 is SQIVND (reference sequence). CDR3 length equals 10 residues. The germline V and J ends were trimmed by 8 bases and 10 bases, with 6 bases remaining between them. CDR3 DNA: TGTGCCAGTCCAGAATCACCCCTCCACTTT. Its protein product is CASPESPLHF. The variable domain in full, with the rest retrieved from reference TRBV19 and TRBJ1-6, is DGGITQSPKYLFRKEGQNVTLSCEQNLNHDAMYWYRQDPGQGLRLIYYSQIVNDFQKGDIAEGYSVSREKKESFPLTVTSAQKNPTAFYLCASPESPLHFGNGTRLTVT.

As regards this clonotype: This sequence may be a read error, since a much larger clone differs from it by one base. This chain links TRBV24-1 with TRBJ2-1; no reliable D call. This CDR3 has 19 residues. V was trimmed by 2 bases and J by 1 base, leaving 20 bases between them. Per germline, CDR1 KGHDR and CDR2 SFDVKD. In nucleotides, the CDR3 is TGTGCCACCAGTGATTCTGGGGTAATAGCCGCAAGGTCCTACAATGAGCAGTTCTTC. This gives the protein CATSDSGVIAARSYNEQFF.

This clonotype was detected only a few times. The rearrangement uses TRBV10-3 and TRBJ2-1; tentative D call: TRBD1 (6 bases). Germline-derived CDR1 and CDR2 are ENHRY and SYGVKD. The CDR3 contains 14 residues. V was cut by 2 bases and J by 8 bases, with 13 bases left in between. Here the CDR3 DNA reads TGTGCCATCAGTGAGCTAACAGGGTCGGATGAGCAGTTCTTC. It codes for CAISELTGSDEQFF.

With regard to this clonotype: At one end, the junction sequence differs from germline, possibly due to a read error. The gene calls are TRBV5-1 and TRBJ2-7; 13 bases are a match to TRBD2. Germline V lookup: CDR1 SGHRS, CDR2 YFSETQ. The CDR3 loop spans 15 amino acids. DNA of the CDR3: TGCGCCAGCAGCCCAGGGACTAGCGGGACTTACGAGCAGTACTTT. It is translated as CASSPGTSGTYEQYF.

This clonotype has ten or more counts. This chain connects TRBV28 to TRBJ2-1; unclear D gene. Germline values: CDR1 MDHEN, CDR2 SYDVKM. CDR3 length equals 12 residues. V was clipped by 10 bases and J by 9 bases, with 16 bases between them. The CDR3 is CATLHPKGEQFF. CDR3 in DNA: TGTGCCACCCTACACCCAAAGGGTGAGCAGTTCTTC. The full variable domain, in which reference TRBV28 and TRBJ2-1 provide the parts outside the CDR3, is DVKVTQSSRYLVKRTGEKVFLECVQDMDHENMFWYRQDPGLGLRLIYFSYDVKMKEKGDIPEGYSVSREKKERFSLILESASTNQTSMYLCATLHPKGEQFFGPGTRLTVL.